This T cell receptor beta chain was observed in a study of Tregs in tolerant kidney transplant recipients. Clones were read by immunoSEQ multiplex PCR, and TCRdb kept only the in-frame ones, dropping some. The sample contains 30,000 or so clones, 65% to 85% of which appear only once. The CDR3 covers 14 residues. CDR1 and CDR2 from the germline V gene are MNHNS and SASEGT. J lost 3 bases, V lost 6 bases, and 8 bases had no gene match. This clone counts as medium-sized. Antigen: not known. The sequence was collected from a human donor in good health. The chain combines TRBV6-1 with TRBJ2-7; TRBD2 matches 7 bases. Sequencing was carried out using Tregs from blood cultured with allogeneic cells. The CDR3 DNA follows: TGTGCCAGCAGGGGTAGCGGGCGAATCTACGAGCAGTACTTC. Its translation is CASRGSGRIYEQYF.